Below are 5 T cell receptor beta chains sequenced from a single sample in a study of blood T cell repertoires in COVID-19. Profiling relied on immunoSEQ multiplex PCR, and the TCRdb table lists in-frame clones only, not all of them. The sample records about 210,000 clones, around 84% being singletons. The specimen was peripheral blood. The receptors shown here come from a man in his forties or fifties who had recovered from COVID-19.

This rearrangement joins TRBV9 to TRBJ2-7, with TRBD2 matching 7 bases. The CDR3 length is 15 residues. CDR1 is SGDLS, CDR2 YYNGEE, per germline. Trimming cost V 3 bases and J 2 bases; bases outside gene matches: 8. CDR3 nucleotide sequence: TGTGCCAGCAGCGCTGGGGAGGGAGGGCCCTACGAGCAGTACTTC. This codes for CASSAGEGGPYEQYF.

The rearrangement joins TRBV10-3 to TRBJ1-3; D ambiguous. Trimming took 2 bases from V and 3 from J, leaving 5 bases between them. Per the germline V gene, CDR1 is ENHRY and CDR2 is SYGVKD. This CDR3 is 13 amino acids long. The DNA of the CDR3 is TGTGCCATCAGTGAGGGGCATGGAAACACCATATATTTT. Translating it yields CAISEGHGNTIYF.

This chain uses TRBV19 with TRBJ2-3; 8 positions agree with TRBD2. V lost 5 bases and J lost 0; bases outside the gene matches: 10. This CDR3 is built from 17 residues. Germline V CDR1 and CDR2: LNHDA, SQIVND (reference sequence). CDR3 DNA: TGTGCCAGTAGTTCTCCAAGACTAGCGTTTAGCACAGATACGCAGTATTTT. As protein: CASSSPRLAFSTDTQYF.

This rearrangement joins TRBV19 to TRBJ2-2; D is unclear. The CDR3 is 16 residues long. V gave up 1 base and J gave up 5 bases, with 14 bases separating them. Per germline, CDR1 LNHDA and CDR2 SQIVND (reference sequence). The CDR3 sequence: CASSIGEAPRTGELFF. In DNA, the CDR3 is TGTGCCAGTAGTATAGGAGAGGCGCCGCGGACCGGGGAGCTGTTTTTT.

The chain uses TRBV10-3 and TRBJ1-2; no reliable D call. The CDR3 extends over 13 amino acids. The V end was cut by 5 bases, the J end by 4 bases, with 11 bases between. From germline, CDR1 is ENHRY and CDR2 SYGVKD. This chain's CDR3 is CAISTEDLYGYTF. In DNA form, the CDR3 reads TGTGCCATCAGTACAGAAGACCTCTATGGCTACACCTTC.